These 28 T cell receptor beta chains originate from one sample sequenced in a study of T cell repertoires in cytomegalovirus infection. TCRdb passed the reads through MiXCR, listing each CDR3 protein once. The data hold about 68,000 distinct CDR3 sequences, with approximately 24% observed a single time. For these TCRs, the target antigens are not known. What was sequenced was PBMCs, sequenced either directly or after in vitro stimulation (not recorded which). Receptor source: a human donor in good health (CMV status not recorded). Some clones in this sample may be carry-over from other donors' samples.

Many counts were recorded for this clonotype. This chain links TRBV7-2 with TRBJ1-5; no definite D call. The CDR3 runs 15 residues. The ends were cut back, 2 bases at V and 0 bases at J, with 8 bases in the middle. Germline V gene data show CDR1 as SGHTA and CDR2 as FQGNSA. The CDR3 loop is CASSLTPNSNQPQHF. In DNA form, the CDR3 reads TGTGCCAGCAGCTTAACCCCGAATAGCAATCAGCCCCAGCATTTT.

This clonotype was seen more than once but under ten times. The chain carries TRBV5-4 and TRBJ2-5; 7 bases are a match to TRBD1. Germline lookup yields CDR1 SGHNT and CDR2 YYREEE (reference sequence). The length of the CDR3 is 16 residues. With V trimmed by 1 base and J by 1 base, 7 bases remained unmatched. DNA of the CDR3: TGTGCCAGCAGCTTGCCAAAGGGACAGCCCCAAGAGACCCAGTACTTC. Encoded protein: CASSLPKGQPQETQYF. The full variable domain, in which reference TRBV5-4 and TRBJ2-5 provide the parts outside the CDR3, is ETGVTQSPTHLIKTRGQQVTLRCSSQSGHNTVSWYQQALGQGPQFIFQYYREEENGRGNFPPRFSGLQFPNYSSELNVNALELDDSALYLCASSLPKGQPQETQYFGPGTRLLVL.

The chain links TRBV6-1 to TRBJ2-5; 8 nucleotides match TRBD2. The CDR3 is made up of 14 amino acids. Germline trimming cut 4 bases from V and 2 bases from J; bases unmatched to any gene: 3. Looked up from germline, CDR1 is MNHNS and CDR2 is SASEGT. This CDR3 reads CASSAERGQETQYF. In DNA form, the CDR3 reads TGTGCCAGCAGTGCGGAGCGGGGGCAAGAGACCCAGTACTTC.

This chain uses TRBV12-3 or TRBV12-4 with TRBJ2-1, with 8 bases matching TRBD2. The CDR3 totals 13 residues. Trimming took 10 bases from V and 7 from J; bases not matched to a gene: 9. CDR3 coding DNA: TGTGCCACCGAGCGGGAGTCCTGGAATGAGCAGTTCTTC. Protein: CATERESWNEQFF.

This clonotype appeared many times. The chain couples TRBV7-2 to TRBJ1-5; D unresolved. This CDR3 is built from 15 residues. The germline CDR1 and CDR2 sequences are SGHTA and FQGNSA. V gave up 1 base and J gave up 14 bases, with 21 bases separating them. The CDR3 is CASSLERPPNSLEHF. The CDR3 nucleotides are TGTGCCAGCAGCTTAGAACGGCCCCCCAATTCTCTCGAGCATTTT.

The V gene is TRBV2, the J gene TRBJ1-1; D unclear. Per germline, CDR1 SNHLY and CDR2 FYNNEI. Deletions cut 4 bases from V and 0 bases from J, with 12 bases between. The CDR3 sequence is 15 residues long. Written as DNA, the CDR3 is TGTGCCAGCAGTGTGAGACCCGGCATGAACACTGAAGCTTTCTTT. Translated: CASSVRPGMNTEAFF.

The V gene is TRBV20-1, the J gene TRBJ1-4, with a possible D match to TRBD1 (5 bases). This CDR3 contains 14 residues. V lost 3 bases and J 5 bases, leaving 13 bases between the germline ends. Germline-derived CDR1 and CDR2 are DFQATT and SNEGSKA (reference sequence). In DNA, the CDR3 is TGCAGTGCTAGCAGGGACGGTGGAAATGAAAAACTGTTTTTT. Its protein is CSASRDGGNEKLFF.

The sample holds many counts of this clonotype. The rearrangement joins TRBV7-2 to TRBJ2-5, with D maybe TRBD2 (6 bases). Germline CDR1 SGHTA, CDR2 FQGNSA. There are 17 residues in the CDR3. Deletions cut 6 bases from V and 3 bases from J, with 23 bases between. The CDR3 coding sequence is TGTGCCAGCAGGGATGCGGGGCACCGGGACCAGAAAGAGACCCAGTACTTC. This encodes CASRDAGHRDQKETQYF.

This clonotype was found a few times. CDR3 nucleotides: TGTGCCAGCAGCTTGGCCGGGACAGCCCAAGGGCCCCAGTACTTC. Translating it yields CASSLAGTAQGPQYF. This chain connects TRBV5-5 to TRBJ2-5; 7 nucleotides line up with TRBD1. Germline trimming cut 0 bases from V and 9 bases from J; bases unmatched to any gene: 11. CDR3 size: 15 residues. CDR1 SGHKS and CDR2 YYEKEE come from the germline V gene (reference sequence).

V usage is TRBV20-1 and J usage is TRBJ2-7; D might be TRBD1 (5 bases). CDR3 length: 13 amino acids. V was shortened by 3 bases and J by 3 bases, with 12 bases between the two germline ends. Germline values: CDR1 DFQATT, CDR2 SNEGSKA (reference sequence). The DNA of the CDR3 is TGCAGTGCTAGGGGGCTATCGGGCTACGAGCAGTACGTC. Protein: CSARGLSGYEQYV.

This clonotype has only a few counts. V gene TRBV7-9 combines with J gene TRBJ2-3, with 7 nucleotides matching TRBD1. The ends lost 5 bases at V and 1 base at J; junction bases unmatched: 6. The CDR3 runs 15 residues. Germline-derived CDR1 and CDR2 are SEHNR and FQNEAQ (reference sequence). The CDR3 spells CASSPGTAGTDTQYF. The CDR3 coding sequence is TGTGCCAGCAGCCCTGGGACAGCCGGCACAGATACGCAGTATTTT.

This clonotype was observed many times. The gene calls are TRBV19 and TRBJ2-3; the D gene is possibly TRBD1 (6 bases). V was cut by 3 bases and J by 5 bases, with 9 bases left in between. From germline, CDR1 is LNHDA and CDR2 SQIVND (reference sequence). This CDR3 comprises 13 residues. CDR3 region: CASSIQGIDTQYF. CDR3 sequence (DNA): TGTGCCAGTAGTATCCAGGGGATAGATACGCAGTATTTT. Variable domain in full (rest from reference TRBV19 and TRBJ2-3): DGGITQSPKYLFRKEGQNVTLSCEQNLNHDAMYWYRQDPGQGLRLIYYSQIVNDFQKGDIAEGYSVSREKKESFPLTVTSAQKNPTAFYLCASSIQGIDTQYFGPGTRLTVL.

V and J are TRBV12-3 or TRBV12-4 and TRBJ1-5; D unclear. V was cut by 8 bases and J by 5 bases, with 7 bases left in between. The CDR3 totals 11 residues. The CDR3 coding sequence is TGTGCCAGCTCTATCGATCAGCCCCAGCATTTT. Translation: CASSIDQPQHF.

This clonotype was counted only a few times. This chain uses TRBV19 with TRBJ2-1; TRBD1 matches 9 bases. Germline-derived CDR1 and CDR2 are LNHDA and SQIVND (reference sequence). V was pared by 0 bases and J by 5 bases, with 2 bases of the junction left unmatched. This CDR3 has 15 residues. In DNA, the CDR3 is TGTGCCAGTAGTATAGAGAGGACAGGGGACAATGAGCAGTTCTTC. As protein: CASSIERTGDNEQFF. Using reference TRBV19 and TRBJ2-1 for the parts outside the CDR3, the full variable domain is DGGITQSPKYLFRKEGQNVTLSCEQNLNHDAMYWYRQDPGQGLRLIYYSQIVNDFQKGDIAEGYSVSREKKESFPLTVTSAQKNPTAFYLCASSIERTGDNEQFFGPGTRLTVL.

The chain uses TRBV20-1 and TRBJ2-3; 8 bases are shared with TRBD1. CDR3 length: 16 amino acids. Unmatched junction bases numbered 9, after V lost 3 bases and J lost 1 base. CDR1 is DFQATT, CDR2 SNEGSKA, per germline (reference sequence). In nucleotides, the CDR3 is TGCAGTGCTAGTGTCTCAGGGGGCGAGGGCACAGATACGCAGTATTTT. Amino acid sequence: CSASVSGGEGTDTQYF.

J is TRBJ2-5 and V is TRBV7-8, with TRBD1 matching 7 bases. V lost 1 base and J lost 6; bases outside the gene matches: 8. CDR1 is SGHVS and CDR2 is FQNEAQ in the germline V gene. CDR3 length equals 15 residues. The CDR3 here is CASSLGRNRGQTQYF. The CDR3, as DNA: TGTGCCAGCAGCTTAGGGAGGAACAGGGGTCAGACCCAGTACTTC.

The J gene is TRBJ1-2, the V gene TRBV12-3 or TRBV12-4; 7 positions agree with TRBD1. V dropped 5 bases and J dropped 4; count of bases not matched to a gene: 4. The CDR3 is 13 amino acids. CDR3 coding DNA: TGTGCCAGCAGTGACGGGACAGCCTATGGCTACACCTTC. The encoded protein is CASSDGTAYGYTF.

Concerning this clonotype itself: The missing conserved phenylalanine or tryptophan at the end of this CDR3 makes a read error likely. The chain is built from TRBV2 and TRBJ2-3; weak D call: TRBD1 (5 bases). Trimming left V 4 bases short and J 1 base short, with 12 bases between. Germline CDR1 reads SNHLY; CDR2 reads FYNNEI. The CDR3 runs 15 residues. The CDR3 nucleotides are TGTGCCAGCAGTGCGAGGCAGGGCGGCACAGATACGCAGTATTCT. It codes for CASSARQGGTDTQYS.

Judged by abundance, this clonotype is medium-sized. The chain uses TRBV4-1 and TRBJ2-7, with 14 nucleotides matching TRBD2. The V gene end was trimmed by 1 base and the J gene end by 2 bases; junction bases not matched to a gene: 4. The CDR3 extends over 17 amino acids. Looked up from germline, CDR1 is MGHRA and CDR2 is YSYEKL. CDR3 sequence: CASSQVGTSGSPYEQYF. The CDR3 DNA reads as TGCGCCAGCAGCCAAGTCGGGACTAGCGGGAGTCCCTACGAGCAGTACTTC.

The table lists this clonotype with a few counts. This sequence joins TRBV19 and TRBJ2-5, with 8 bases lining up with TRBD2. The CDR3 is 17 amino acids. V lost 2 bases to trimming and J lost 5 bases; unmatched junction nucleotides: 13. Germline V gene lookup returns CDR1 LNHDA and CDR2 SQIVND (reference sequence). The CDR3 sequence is CASSISLSGSIQETQYF. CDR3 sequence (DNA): TGTGCCAGTAGTATAAGTTTGAGCGGGAGTATCCAGGAGACCCAGTACTTC.

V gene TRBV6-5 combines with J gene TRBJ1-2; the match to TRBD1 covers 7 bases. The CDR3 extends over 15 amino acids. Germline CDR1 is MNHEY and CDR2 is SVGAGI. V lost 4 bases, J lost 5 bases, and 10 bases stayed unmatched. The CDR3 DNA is TGTGCCAGCAGTTCCCCGACAGGGTCAGGGTATGGCTACACCTTC. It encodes CASSSPTGSGYGYTF.

The CDR3 nucleotides are TGTGCCAGCAGTTTCAGGACAGCGAACACTGAAGCTTTCTTT. Translated: CASSFRTANTEAFF. The chain couples TRBV28 to TRBJ1-1, with D possibly matching TRBD1 (6 bases). V lost 3 bases, J lost 1 base, and 9 bases lay in between. Germline CDR1 MDHEN, CDR2 SYDVKM. This CDR3 is 14 amino acids long.

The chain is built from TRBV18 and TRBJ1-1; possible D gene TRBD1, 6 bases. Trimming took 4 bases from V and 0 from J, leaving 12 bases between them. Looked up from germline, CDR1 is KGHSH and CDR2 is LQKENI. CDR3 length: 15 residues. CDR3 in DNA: TGTGCCAGCTCACGGGAACAGGGATTGAACACTGAAGCTTTCTTT. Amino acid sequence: CASSREQGLNTEAFF.

The CDR3 sequence is CASSSTPATNEKLFF. Here the CDR3 DNA reads TGCGCCAGCAGCTCAACGCCAGCAACTAATGAAAAACTGTTTTTT. This chain links TRBV5-1 with TRBJ1-4; D unclear. This CDR3 region has 15 residues. Germline V gives CDR1 SGHRS, CDR2 YFSETQ. The ends were cut back, 3 bases at V and 0 bases at J, with 9 bases in the middle.

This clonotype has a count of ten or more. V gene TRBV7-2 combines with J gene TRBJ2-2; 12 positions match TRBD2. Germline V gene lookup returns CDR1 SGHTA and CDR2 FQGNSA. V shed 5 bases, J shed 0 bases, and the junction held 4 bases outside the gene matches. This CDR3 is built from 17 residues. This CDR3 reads CASSLTSGRSNTGELFF. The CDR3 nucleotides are TGTGCCAGCAGCCTCACTAGCGGGAGGTCGAACACCGGGGAGCTGTTTTTT.

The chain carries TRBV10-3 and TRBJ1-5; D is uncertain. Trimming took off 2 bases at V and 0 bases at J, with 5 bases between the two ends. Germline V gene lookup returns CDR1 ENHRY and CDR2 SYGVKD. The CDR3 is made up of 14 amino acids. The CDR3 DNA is TGTGCCATCAGTGAGCAGAGTAGCAATCAGCCCCAGCATTTT. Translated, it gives CAISEQSSNQPQHF.

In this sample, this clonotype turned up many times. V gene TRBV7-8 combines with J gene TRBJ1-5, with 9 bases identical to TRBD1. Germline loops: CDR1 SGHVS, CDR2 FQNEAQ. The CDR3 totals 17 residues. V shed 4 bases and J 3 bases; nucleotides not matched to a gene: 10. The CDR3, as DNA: TGTGCCAGCAGCTCGGGACAGGGAGTGGAGGACAATCAGCCCCAGCATTTT. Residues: CASSSGQGVEDNQPQHF.

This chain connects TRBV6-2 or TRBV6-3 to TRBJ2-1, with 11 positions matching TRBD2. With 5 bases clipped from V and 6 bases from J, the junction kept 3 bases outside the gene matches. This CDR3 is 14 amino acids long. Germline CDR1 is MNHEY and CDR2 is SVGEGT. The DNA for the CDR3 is TGTGCCAGCAGTATACTAGCGGGAGTCAATGAGCAGTTCTTC. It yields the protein CASSILAGVNEQFF.